The 3 T cell receptor beta chains listed next were all sequenced from one sample in a study of blood T cell repertoires in COVID-19. Only in-frame clones appear in the TCRdb table, and some are missing; sequencing was by immunoSEQ multiplex PCR. The sample has 110,000 to 150,000 clones; 70% to 90% are singletons. Input material: peripheral blood. These receptor sequences come from an elderly woman with acute or convalescent COVID-19.

V and J are TRBV6-5 and TRBJ1-2, with 8 bases matching TRBD1. V lost 7 bases to trimming and J lost 1 base; unmatched junction nucleotides: 8. This CDR3 region has 15 residues. CDR1 is MNHEY, CDR2 SVGAGI, per germline. The CDR3 DNA reads TGTGCCAGCACCCCCCGGACAGGGTTTAACTATGGCTACACCTTC. It specifies CASTPRTGFNYGYTF.

This chain links TRBV13 with TRBJ1-1, with D unresolved. Trimming removed 5 bases from V and 3 bases from J, with 10 bases in between. CDR1 is PRHDT and CDR2 is FYEKMQ in the germline V gene (reference sequence). The CDR3 is 13 residues long. The CDR3, as DNA: TGTGCCAGCAGCCCCCCGGGGTACACTGAAGCTTTCTTT. Encoded protein: CASSPPGYTEAFF.

The chain is built from TRBV1 and TRBJ2-5; the table names TRBD1, a call not compared with the DNA. TRBV1 is marked as a pseudogene. The CDR3 runs 16 residues. As DNA, the CDR3 is TGCACCAGCAGCCAAGCAGGTCGACAGACCCAAGAGACCCAGTACTTC. Its protein product is CTSSQAGRQTQETQYF.